One sample yielded the 10 T cell receptor beta chains listed below, sequenced in a study of T cell repertoires in cytomegalovirus infection (dated by TCRdb to the late 2010s). Sequencing used an Illumina HiSeq 1500. The public reads were quality trimmed at Q25 with fastp and then assembled into clones with MiXCR by TCRdb, keeping productive beta chains. When rows share a CDR3 protein, they turn into one entry using the most common DNA and genes. For this sample there are about 240,000 distinct CDR3 sequences; more than 9% appear just once. Jointly, the top ten make up approximately 1.6% of the sample. Material: PBMCs. These TCRs come from a human donor in good health (CMV status not recorded). Some clones in this sample may be carry-over from other donors' samples.

This clonotype was detected a few times. V and J are TRBV12-3 or TRBV12-4 and TRBJ1-5, with 9 positions matching TRBD1. CDR3 size: 15 residues. Trimming cost V 3 bases and J 4 bases; bases outside gene matches: 4. This CDR3 reads CASSLQTGGNQPQHF. As DNA, the CDR3 is TGTGCCAGCAGTTTGCAGACAGGGGGGAATCAGCCCCAGCATTTT.

This clonotype was detected many times. V usage is TRBV28 and J usage is TRBJ1-1; 8 bases are a match to TRBD1. CDR3 size: 15 residues. Per germline, CDR1 MDHEN and CDR2 SYDVKM. Trimming took 4 bases from V and 5 from J; bases not matched to a gene: 9. The CDR3 coding sequence is TGTGCCAGCAGTTCCATGACAGGGGAGGGGACTGAAGCTTTCTTT. Its protein is CASSSMTGEGTEAFF.

This clonotype has at least ten counts. The rearrangement joins TRBV7-2 to TRBJ1-1; D not certain. Germline V lookup: CDR1 SGHTA, CDR2 FQGNSA. The V and J ends lost 5 bases and 2 bases respectively, with 15 bases between them. This CDR3 comprises 15 residues. Here the CDR3 DNA reads TGTGCCAGCAGCGCTACTAGCCTCTCTAACACTGAAGCTTTCTTT. Its protein product is CASSATSLSNTEAFF.

V and J are TRBV28 and TRBJ1-5; no clear D gene. V lost 7 bases and J 2 bases, leaving 15 bases between the germline ends. The CDR3 has 15 residues. Germline CDR1 and CDR2: MDHEN and SYDVKM. The CDR3 is CASTPAAIGNQPQHF. The CDR3 coding sequence is TGTGCCAGCACCCCTGCCGCAATCGGCAATCAGCCCCAGCATTTT.

Ten or more counts support this clonotype. V is TRBV7-2 and J is TRBJ2-5; D unresolved. V was cut by 5 bases and J by 2 bases, with 12 bases left in between. This CDR3 has 14 residues. CDR1 and CDR2 (germline): SGHTA, FQGNSA. DNA for the CDR3: TGTGCCAGCAGCCCCCCCCCGGAACAAGAGACCCAGTACTTC. Amino acids: CASSPPPEQETQYF.

This clonotype has more than one count but fewer than ten. V gene TRBV5-6 combines with J gene TRBJ1-2; 9 nucleotides agree with TRBD1. This CDR3 spans 16 amino acids. J was trimmed by 4 bases and V by 0 bases; bases with no gene match: 7. Germline values: CDR1 SGHDT, CDR2 YYEEEE. The CDR3 is CASSLGTGTGIYGYTF. CDR3 coding DNA: TGTGCCAGCAGCTTGGGAACCGGGACAGGGATCTATGGCTACACCTTC.

This clonotype was picked up many times. V is TRBV7-3 and J is TRBJ2-7, with TRBD1 identical over 8 bases. Germline CDR1 is SGHTA and CDR2 is FQGTGA. V was pared by 5 bases and J by 5 bases, with 8 bases of the junction left unmatched. The CDR3 has 14 residues. The CDR3 DNA reads TGTGCCAGCAGCCCCGGGACAGGACGGCACGAGCAGTACTTC. This gives the protein CASSPGTGRHEQYF.

Only a few counts were recorded for this clonotype. The chain joins TRBV12-3 or TRBV12-4 to TRBJ1-1; D is unclear. V lost 6 bases and J lost 6, with 11 bases in between. This CDR3 region has 12 residues. CDR3 sequence reads: CASSHRGPEAFF. The CDR3 DNA reads as TGTGCCAGCAGCCATCGAGGGCCTGAAGCTTTCTTT.

Many counts were recorded for this clonotype. The chain is built from TRBV28 and TRBJ1-2, with D possibly being TRBD1 (5 bases). Germline V gene lookup returns CDR1 MDHEN and CDR2 SYDVKM. The CDR3 has 11 amino acids. V lost 4 bases, J lost 7 bases, and 7 bases lay in between. CDR3 protein: CASSSDIGYTF. The DNA for the CDR3 is TGTGCCAGCAGTTCGGACATTGGCTACACCTTC.

The chain joins TRBV2 to TRBJ2-1; no clear D. Looked up from germline, CDR1 is SNHLY and CDR2 is FYNNEI. The V and J ends lost 3 bases and 0 bases respectively, with 12 bases between them. The CDR3 covers 16 residues. As DNA, the CDR3 is TGTGCCAGCAGTGATAATCGGTTTAGCTCCTACAATGAGCAGTTCTTC. This gives the protein CASSDNRFSSYNEQFF.